The rows below give T cell receptor beta chains drawn from one sample of a study of T cell repertoires in cytomegalovirus infection. One entry per CDR3 protein results from TCRdb running MiXCR on the reads. The sample comprises 250,000 to 350,000 distinct CDR3 sequences, about 25% of which are singletons, and approximately 15% rests with the top ten. Sequencing was carried out using PBMCs. The receptors derive from a human donor in good health (CMV status not recorded). Some clones in this sample may be carry-over from other donors' samples. Both conserved end residues are part of each CDR3.

j_call: TRBJ1-2
v_call: TRBV11-2
cdr3_aa: CASSRRALSDGYTF

j_call: TRBJ2-2
v_call: TRBV7-6
cdr3_aa: CASSLPRRLIGTQAPGELFF

j_call: TRBJ2-7
v_call: TRBV7-9
cdr3_aa: CASSPLAGGPGEQYF

j_call: TRBJ2-7
v_call: TRBV28
cdr3_aa: CASRKQGPLCYEQYF

j_call: TRBJ2-5
v_call: TRBV7-2
cdr3_aa: CASSFASGGETQYF

j_call: TRBJ2-3
v_call: TRBV7-2
cdr3_aa: CASSLENLRTQYF

j_call: TRBJ2-6
v_call: TRBV24-1
cdr3_aa: CATSDSGRTRSGANVLTF

j_call: TRBJ2-7
v_call: TRBV9
cdr3_aa: CASSATGSSSYEQYF

j_call: TRBJ2-7
v_call: TRBV28
cdr3_aa: CASRSRGIYEQYF

j_call: TRBJ2-2
v_call: TRBV12-3/TRBV12-4
cdr3_aa: CASSLEARRPLFF

j_call: TRBJ2-7
v_call: TRBV19
cdr3_aa: CASSIGQSNYEQYF

j_call: TRBJ2-5
v_call: TRBV6-1
cdr3_aa: CASSRGREETQYF

j_call: TRBJ1-5
v_call: TRBV28
cdr3_aa: CASTGWDQPQHF

j_call: TRBJ2-1
v_call: TRBV24-1
cdr3_aa: CATSDPSYGAYNEQFF

j_call: TRBJ1-5
v_call: TRBV6-2/TRBV6-3
cdr3_aa: CASSQTVGNQPQHF

j_call: TRBJ2-2
v_call: TRBV28
cdr3_aa: CASSSGHLGTGELFF

j_call: TRBJ2-3
v_call: TRBV12-3/TRBV12-4
cdr3_aa: CASSRRRQAQYF

j_call: TRBJ1-1
v_call: TRBV12-3/TRBV12-4
cdr3_aa: CASGRDRREAFF

j_call: TRBJ2-5
v_call: TRBV29-1
cdr3_aa: CSVAGGDGTQYF

j_call: TRBJ2-7
v_call: TRBV29-1
cdr3_aa: CSVMAGPYEQYF

j_call: TRBJ2-5
v_call: TRBV20-1
cdr3_aa: CSASPLGNEETQYF

j_call: TRBJ1-1
v_call: TRBV7-3
cdr3_aa: CASSLGTGDGTEAFF

j_call: TRBJ1-1
v_call: TRBV28
cdr3_aa: CASSFRVLSEAFF

j_call: TRBJ1-3
v_call: TRBV12-3/TRBV12-4
cdr3_aa: CASRIGQGPIYF

j_call: TRBJ2-2
v_call: TRBV7-3
cdr3_aa: CASSPQGTSGELFF

j_call: TRBJ2-7
v_call: TRBV5-1
cdr3_aa: CASSLTPNSYEQYF

j_call: TRBJ2-5
v_call: TRBV18
cdr3_aa: CASSPAGTTETQYF

j_call: TRBJ2-3
v_call: TRBV20-1
cdr3_aa: CSAPPERGWDTQYF

j_call: TRBJ2-1
v_call: TRBV5-5
cdr3_aa: CASSPPGGASYNEQFF

j_call: TRBJ2-1
v_call: TRBV2
cdr3_aa: CASSDDRGSENEQFF

j_call: TRBJ2-3
v_call: TRBV7-2
cdr3_aa: CASSLTSGYSTDTQYF

j_call: TRBJ1-2
v_call: TRBV2
cdr3_aa: CASSDTFRFGYTF

j_call: TRBJ2-7
v_call: TRBV7-8
cdr3_aa: CASSSYSEQYF

j_call: TRBJ1-4
v_call: TRBV7-2
cdr3_aa: CASSLSQGSEKLFF

j_call: TRBJ2-1
v_call: TRBV7-2
cdr3_aa: CASSWGLASSYNEQFF